Below are 26 T cell receptor beta chains sequenced from a single sample in a study of blood T cell repertoires in COVID-19. Using immunoSEQ multiplex PCR, the repertoire was profiled, and TCRdb retains in-frame clones only, with some absent. The sample lists a few hundred thousand clones, 83% occurring once. The sample taken for sequencing was peripheral blood. Every receptor here comes from a woman aged 45-60 years with acute or convalescent COVID-19.

This clone appeared a single time. V gene TRBV6-2 or TRBV6-3 combines with J gene TRBJ2-7; a weak D match, TRBD1 (5 bases). Germline CDR1 is MNHEY and CDR2 is SVGEGT. CDR3 length equals 12 residues. Trimming took off 4 bases at V and 6 bases at J, with 10 bases between the two ends. CDR3 protein: CASSWQGGEQYV. The CDR3 DNA reads TGTGCCAGCAGTTGGCAGGGTGGCGAGCAGTACGTC.

This rearrangement joins TRBV19 to TRBJ1-1; unclear D gene. The V gene's germline CDR1 is LNHDA and CDR2 SQIVND (reference sequence). V was shortened by 5 bases and J by 0 bases, with 7 bases between the two germline ends. The CDR3 loop spans 13 amino acids. The CDR3 region is CASSLQLNTEAFF. In nucleotides, the CDR3 is TGTGCCAGTAGTTTACAGTTGAACACTGAAGCTTTCTTT.

The chain joins TRBV7-9 to TRBJ1-1; tentative D call: TRBD1 (5 bases). Germline lookup yields CDR1 SEHNR and CDR2 FQNEAQ (reference sequence). The CDR3 is made up of 13 amino acids. V lost 5 bases, J lost 4 bases, and 11 bases lay in between. The CDR3 DNA reads TGTGCCAGCAGCGGGAGGCAGGGCACTGAAGCTTTCTTT. This sequence encodes CASSGRQGTEAFF. Using reference TRBV7-9 and TRBJ1-1 for the parts outside the CDR3, the full variable domain is DTGVSQNPRHKITKRGQNVTFRCDPISEHNRLYWYRQTLGQGPEFLTYFQNEAQLEKSRLLSDRFSAERPKGSFSTLEIQRTEQGDSAMYLCASSGRQGTEAFFGQGTRLTVV.

The chain employs TRBV7-2 and TRBJ2-3, with 7 bases aligning to TRBD1. The CDR3 is 14 residues long. Germline V gene data show CDR1 as SGHTA and CDR2 as FQGNSA. The V and J ends lost 5 bases and 4 bases, in that order; junction bases with no gene match: 6. The CDR3 coding sequence is TGTGCCAGCAGCCCAGCCACAGGGGCAGATACGCAGTATTTT. This gives the protein CASSPATGADTQYF.

This chain uses TRBV11-2 with TRBJ1-5; D remains ambiguous. Germline V gene lookup returns CDR1 SGHAT and CDR2 FQNNGV. V lost 5 bases and J 5 bases, leaving 13 bases between the germline ends. The CDR3 is 14 amino acids. CDR3 sequence reads: CASSAQGRHQPQHF. DNA of the CDR3: TGTGCCAGCAGCGCCCAAGGGAGGCATCAGCCCCAGCATTTT.

This sequence joins TRBV27 and TRBJ1-2, with TRBD1 identical over 8 bases. V dropped 7 bases and J dropped 8; count of bases not matched to a gene: 12. The V gene's germline CDR1 is MNHEY and CDR2 SMNVEV (reference sequence). The CDR3 contains 14 residues. CDR3 DNA: TGTGCCAGCAAGTCGATGGACAGGGCCGGCGGCTACACCTTC. Its translation is CASKSMDRAGGYTF.

The chain joins TRBV9 to TRBJ2-1, with 11 bases matching TRBD2. Germline lookup yields CDR1 SGDLS and CDR2 YYNGEE. V was clipped by 6 bases and J by 9 bases; unmatched bases: 11. The CDR3 spans 15 residues. For the CDR3, the DNA is TGTGCCAGCACCGCGCGTGGGACTAGCGGTGGTGAGCAGTTCTTC. This translates into CASTARGTSGGEQFF.

V gene TRBV10-3 combines with J gene TRBJ2-3; D might be TRBD1 (6 bases). The CDR3 has 16 residues. Trimming shortened V by 8 bases and J by 8 bases, and 26 bases separated the two germline ends. Germline-derived CDR1 and CDR2 are ENHRY and SYGVKD. Written as DNA, the CDR3 is TGTGCCATCCCGAGCCTAGGGGGAAGGGGGACGGGTACGCAGTATTTT. Its translation: CAIPSLGGRGTGTQYF.

The chain uses TRBV7-6 and TRBJ2-7, with 10 bases lining up with TRBD1. Per germline, CDR1 SGHVS and CDR2 FNYEAQ. The CDR3 has 15 amino acids. Germline trimming cut 5 bases from V and 3 bases from J; bases unmatched to any gene: 7. CDR3 bases: TGTGCCAGCAGCCCGGGACAGGGGCTAATCTACGAGCAGTACGTC. Residues: CASSPGQGLIYEQYV.

This clone was detected many times. The sample carries other DNA sequences with the same CDR3. This rearrangement joins TRBV5-1 to TRBJ1-1; 7 bases are a match to TRBD1. The J segment lost 1 base and the V segment lost 4 bases, leaving 4 bases of the junction unmatched. Germline values: CDR1 SGHRS, CDR2 YFSETQ. The CDR3 has 14 residues. The CDR3 DNA follows: TGCGCCAGCAGCCCGACAGGGACGAACACTGAAGCTTTCTTT. It encodes CASSPTGTNTEAFF. The full variable domain, with the rest looked up from reference TRBV5-1 and TRBJ1-1, is KAGVTQTPRYLIKTRGQQVTLSCSPISGHRSVSWYQQTPGQGLQFLFEYFSETQRNKGNFPGRFSGRQFSNSRSEMNVSTLELGDSALYLCASSPTGTNTEAFFGQGTRLTVV.

This sequence joins TRBV7-6 and TRBJ1-1; 9 bases are a match to TRBD1. This CDR3 region has 14 residues. With 4 bases clipped from V and 6 bases from J, the junction kept 6 bases outside the gene matches. CDR1 is SGHVS and CDR2 is FNYEAQ in the germline V gene. The CDR3 loop is CASSSGTGNAEAFF. The CDR3 nucleotides are TGTGCCAGCAGCTCCGGGACAGGGAATGCTGAAGCTTTCTTT.

This clone was counted only a few times. The rearrangement joins TRBV6-1 to TRBJ2-2, with 9 bases identical to TRBD1. With V trimmed by 3 bases and J by 5 bases, 7 bases remained unmatched. Germline V gene data show CDR1 as MNHNS and CDR2 as SASEGT. The CDR3 has 16 amino acids. The CDR3 protein is CASSERPGTGTGELFF. CDR3 nucleotide sequence: TGTGCCAGCAGTGAGAGACCCGGGACAGGGACCGGGGAGCTGTTTTTT.

This chain links TRBV27 with TRBJ2-3; TRBD1 agrees at 9 bases. Germline trimming cut 10 bases from V and 7 bases from J; bases unmatched to any gene: 18. Germline CDR1 MNHEY, CDR2 SMNVEV (reference sequence). The CDR3 is 16 residues long. The CDR3 spells CATIDRGNLVTNTQYF. CDR3 bases: TGTGCCACGATTGACAGGGGGAATCTTGTTACGAATACGCAGTATTTT.

This clone was detected once. The V call is TRBV10-3, the J call TRBJ2-5; 10 nucleotides agree with TRBD2. Germline CDR1 ENHRY, CDR2 SYGVKD. V lost 0 bases to trimming and J lost 2 bases; unmatched junction nucleotides: 6. There are 17 residues in the CDR3. This chain's CDR3 is CAISESSSGGQQETQYF. The DNA of the CDR3 is TGTGCCATCAGTGAGTCGTCTAGCGGGGGCCAGCAAGAGACCCAGTACTTC.

A word on this clone: Within the sample, other DNA sequences also encode this same CDR3. V usage is TRBV5-1 and J usage is TRBJ2-3; the D gene is possibly TRBD2 (5 bases). The CDR3 is 13 residues long. The germline CDR1 and CDR2 sequences are SGHRS and YFSETQ. The germline V and J ends were trimmed by 0 bases and 4 bases, with 6 bases remaining between them. This chain's CDR3 is CASSLEGADTQYF. The CDR3 nucleotides are TGCGCCAGCAGCTTGGAGGGAGCAGATACGCAGTATTTT.

This clone was recorded once. This chain uses TRBV3-1 (or the pseudogene TRBV3-2) with TRBJ1-2, with 9 bases matching TRBD1. In germline, CDR1 is LGHDT, CDR2 YNNKEL (reference sequence). The CDR3 totals 13 residues. Losses at the gene ends were 8 bases for V and 13 bases for J; bases not matched to a gene: 14. CDR3 in DNA: TGTGCCAGCCTCCGCAGGGGACAGGGAATCTTCACCTTC. It encodes CASLRRGQGIFTF.

This chain uses TRBV4-3 with TRBJ2-7; perhaps TRBD2 as D (6 bases). The CDR3 loop spans 14 amino acids. V lost 3 bases, J lost 2 bases, and 11 bases lay in between. The V gene's germline CDR1 is LGHNA and CDR2 YSLEER. This chain's CDR3 is CASSQEGYAYEQYF. CDR3 DNA sequence: TGCGCCAGCAGCCAGGAGGGGTACGCCTACGAGCAGTACTTC.

Comments on this clone: This specimen includes other DNA sequences encoding the same CDR3. CDR3 protein: CASSLQGAYGYTF. In DNA, the CDR3 is TGTGCCAGCAGTTTGCAGGGGGCCTATGGCTACACCTTC. V is TRBV12-3 or TRBV12-4 and J is TRBJ1-2; TRBD1 matches 8 bases. The ends lost 3 bases at V and 4 bases at J; junction bases unmatched: 1. The CDR3 is made up of 13 amino acids.

The V and J genes are TRBV7-2 and TRBJ1-4; unclear D gene. The germline V gene has CDR1 SGHTA and CDR2 FQGNSA. Trimming pared 0 bases from V and 11 bases from J, leaving 10 bases between. The CDR3 totals 13 residues. CDR3 sequence reads: CASSLAPSTKLFF. The DNA for the CDR3 is TGTGCCAGCAGCTTAGCCCCTAGTACCAAACTGTTTTTT. Full variable domain (rest looked up from reference TRBV7-2 and TRBJ1-4): GAGVSQSPSNKVTEKGKDVELRCDPISGHTALYWYRQSLGQGLEFLIYFQGNSAPDKSGLPSDRFSAERTGGSVSTLTIQRTQQEDSAVYLCASSLAPSTKLFFGSGTQLSVL.

V and J are TRBV7-3 and TRBJ2-2; D call uncertain. The V end was cut by 4 bases, the J end by 5 bases, with 5 bases between. There are 12 residues in the CDR3. Germline V lookup: CDR1 SGHTA, CDR2 FQGTGA. The CDR3 spells CASSSGTGELFF. The CDR3 DNA is TGTGCCAGCAGCTCGGGTACCGGGGAGCTGTTTTTT.

The chain combines TRBV27 with TRBJ1-6, with D maybe TRBD1 (5 bases). The CDR3 runs to 15 residues. Germline loops: CDR1 MNHEY, CDR2 SMNVEV (reference sequence). Between the trimmed V and J ends, which lost 3 bases and 6 bases, there was a span of 12 bases. The CDR3 reads CASSFMGPINSPLHF. CDR3 sequence (DNA): TGTGCCAGCAGTTTTATGGGGCCTATTAATTCACCCCTCCACTTT.

The V call is TRBV7-2, the J call TRBJ2-7, with 14 bases fitting TRBD2. V was pared by 5 bases and J by 2 bases, with 5 bases of the junction left unmatched. The CDR3 extends over 16 amino acids. Looked up from germline, CDR1 is SGHTA and CDR2 is FQGNSA. The CDR3 loop reads CASSPRTSGRTYEQYF. CDR3 sequence (DNA): TGTGCCAGCAGCCCAAGGACTAGCGGGAGGACCTACGAGCAGTACTTC. Based on the CDR3 plus reference TRBV7-2 and TRBJ2-7, the full variable domain is GAGVSQSPSNKVTEKGKDVELRCDPISGHTALYWYRQSLGQGLEFLIYFQGNSAPDKSGLPSDRFSAERTGGSVSTLTIQRTQQEDSAVYLCASSPRTSGRTYEQYFGPGTRLTVT.

J is TRBJ1-4 and V is TRBV10-2; D call uncertain. This CDR3 is 16 amino acids long. Germline V gives CDR1 WSHSY, CDR2 SAAADI. V lost 0 bases, J lost 8 bases, and 16 bases lay in between. CDR3 DNA sequence: TGCGCCAGCAGTGAGTCGGCCTCTAGTTGGCGGGAAAAACTGTTTTTT. Protein sequence: CASSESASSWREKLFF.

The chain combines TRBV19 with TRBJ1-3; tentative D call: TRBD1 (6 bases). Germline V lookup: CDR1 LNHDA, CDR2 SQIVND (reference sequence). The CDR3 totals 14 residues. The V end lost 7 bases, the J end lost 4 bases, and 14 bases lay between the germline ends. DNA for the CDR3: TGTGCCAGTACCAGAAACAGGGCGGGAAACACCATATATTTT. Its translation: CASTRNRAGNTIYF.

This clone was observed a handful of times. The chain has TRBV10-1 and TRBJ2-5; 9 bases line up with TRBD2. Trimming cost V 2 bases and J 0 bases; bases outside gene matches: 7. Germline CDR1 WNHNN, CDR2 SYGVQD (reference sequence). The CDR3 length is 17 residues. The CDR3 sequence is CASSEGVLAGYQETQYF. The CDR3 nucleotides read TGCGCCAGCAGTGAGGGGGTTCTAGCGGGGTACCAAGAGACCCAGTACTTC.

The V gene is TRBV27, the J gene TRBJ1-4; TRBD1 is a possible D gene (6 bases). The CDR3 loop spans 13 amino acids. Trimming pared 8 bases from V and 7 bases from J, leaving 14 bases between. Germline V lookup: CDR1 MNHEY, CDR2 SMNVEV (reference sequence). Here the CDR3 DNA reads TGTGCCAGCGCGGGGGGCGATAGTGAAAAACTGTTTTTT. Its protein product is CASAGGDSEKLFF.